Shown below are 26 T cell receptor beta chains from a single sample sequenced in a study of cytotoxic CD8 clonotypes in ibrutinib-treated CLL. Produced via immunoSEQ multiplex PCR; TCRdb's table is partial and in-frame only. The repertoire has 150,000 to 250,000 clones, over 55% of them found once; the top ten carry 13%. The sequencing here drew on PBMCs, taken after 24 months of ibrutinib treatment. These receptor sequences come from a human donor with chronic lymphocytic leukemia.

This clone was seen just once. The chain uses TRBV7-9 and TRBJ2-1; perhaps TRBD2 as D (7 bases). Trimming cost V 5 bases and J 6 bases, with 17 bases left between them. Germline-derived CDR1 and CDR2 are SEHNR and FQNEAQ (reference sequence). The CDR3 is 15 amino acids. CDR3 loop: CASSQAGHRGNEQFF. CDR3 DNA: TGTGCCAGCAGCCAAGCGGGACATCGGGGCAATGAGCAGTTCTTC.

CDR3 DNA sequence: TGTGCCAGCAGCTTACGCGGGACCACTACCCGCACAGATACGCAGTATTTT. Translation gives CASSLRGTTTRTDTQYF. The chain joins TRBV11-3 to TRBJ2-3, with a tentative D call TRBD2 (6 bases). V was clipped by 2 bases and J by 1 base, with 16 bases between them. Looked up from germline, CDR1 is SGHNT and CDR2 is YENEEA. CDR3 size: 17 residues.

The chain joins TRBV4-1 to TRBJ2-1; 8 bases match TRBD1. Germline CDR1 reads MGHRA; CDR2 reads YSYEKL. Trimming cost V 4 bases and J 10 bases; bases outside gene matches: 9. CDR3 length equals 14 residues. CDR3 amino acids: CASSLVRQGREQFF. The DNA for the CDR3 is TGCGCCAGCAGCCTCGTCCGACAGGGGAGGGAGCAGTTCTTC.

This clone turned up a few times. In DNA, the CDR3 is TGCGCCAGCAGCCAAGTCCTTCTGGGACAGGGGGGTACTGAAGCTTTCTTT. It translates to CASSQVLLGQGGTEAFF. The chain carries TRBV4-1 and TRBJ1-1; 11 nucleotides align to TRBD1. The germline V gene encodes CDR1 MGHRA and CDR2 YSYEKL. The CDR3 is 17 residues long. Trimming at V came to 1 base and at J to 5 bases, leaving 9 bases not matched to a gene.

This clone was seen more than once but under ten times. The rearrangement uses TRBV5-5 and TRBJ1-1; D gene unclear. The CDR3 consists of 14 residues. Trimming took off 2 bases at V and 1 base at J, with 9 bases between the two ends. Germline CDR1 and CDR2: SGHKS and YYEKEE (reference sequence). CDR3 in amino acids: CASSFNRGNTEAFF. The CDR3 DNA is TGTGCCAGCAGCTTTAACAGAGGGAACACTGAAGCTTTCTTT.

J is TRBJ2-5 and V is TRBV19, with D maybe TRBD2 (6 bases). The CDR3 totals 13 residues. The V gene lost 7 bases and the J gene lost 5 bases, with 14 bases spanning the gap. CDR1 and CDR2 (germline): LNHDA, SQIVND (reference sequence). CDR3 protein: CASNTGVMETQYF. DNA of the CDR3: TGTGCCAGTAACACGGGAGTAATGGAGACCCAGTACTTC.

This clone was found once. The V and J genes are TRBV11-2 and TRBJ2-2; no clear D gene. The CDR3 consists of 15 residues. CDR1 and CDR2 from the germline V gene are SGHAT and FQNNGV. Trimming removed 5 bases at V and 1 base at J, with 11 bases between. DNA for the CDR3: TGTGCCAGCAGCCCAACCCGACAGAACACCGGGGAGCTGTTTTTT. It is translated as CASSPTRQNTGELFF.

The chain joins TRBV4-3 to TRBJ1-5, with a weak D call TRBD1 (5 bases). Looked up from germline, CDR1 is LGHNA and CDR2 is YSLEER. The CDR3 is 17 residues long. The ends were cut back, 1 base at V and 1 base at J, with 14 bases in the middle. CDR3 residues: CASSQVAQGWSNQPQHF. The CDR3 DNA follows: TGCGCCAGCAGCCAAGTCGCCCAGGGCTGGAGCAATCAGCCCCAGCATTTT.

This chain uses TRBV27 with TRBJ1-2; 11 bases align to TRBD1. The ends lost 1 base at V and 2 bases at J; junction bases unmatched: 6. Germline-derived CDR1 and CDR2 are MNHEY and SMNVEV (reference sequence). CDR3 length: 17 amino acids. DNA for the CDR3: TGTGCCAGCAGTTTATACGGGACAGGGGGTTTCAACTATGGCTACACCTTC. It encodes CASSLYGTGGFNYGYTF.

This rearrangement joins TRBV27 to TRBJ2-7; the match to TRBD2 covers 12 bases. The CDR3 loop spans 15 amino acids. The germline CDR1 and CDR2 sequences are MNHEY and SMNVEV (reference sequence). V dropped 4 bases and J dropped 2; count of bases not matched to a gene: 3. CDR3 residues: CASSSRLAGAYEQYF. CDR3 DNA sequence: TGTGCCAGCAGTTCTAGACTAGCGGGAGCCTACGAGCAGTACTTC.

The chain employs TRBV2 and TRBJ2-3; 13 bases fit TRBD2. The germline CDR1 and CDR2 sequences are SNHLY and FYNNEI. The CDR3 is made up of 17 amino acids. The J segment lost 3 bases and the V segment lost 6 bases, leaving 9 bases of the junction unmatched. CDR3 sequence reads: CASRKRLAGGTTDTQYF. CDR3 nucleotide sequence: TGTGCCAGCAGGAAAAGACTAGCGGGAGGAACGACAGATACGCAGTATTTT.

The chain combines TRBV28 with TRBJ2-7; D may be TRBD1 (6 bases). This CDR3 contains 15 residues. Germline values: CDR1 MDHEN, CDR2 SYDVKM. Trimming shortened V by 8 bases and J by 0 bases, and 17 bases separated the two germline ends. CDR3 DNA: TGTGCCAGCCGCGCACAGGGACGGCCCTCCTACGAGCAGTACTTC. This codes for CASRAQGRPSYEQYF.

In its sample, this clone was seen once. The V call is TRBV5-4, the J call TRBJ2-3; 9 bases are shared with TRBD2. There are 17 residues in the CDR3. Germline CDR1 reads SGHNT; CDR2 reads YYREEE (reference sequence). V shed 0 bases, J shed 1 base, and the junction held 6 bases outside the gene matches. This CDR3 is CASSLGPLAGRTDTQYF. CDR3 DNA: TGTGCCAGCAGCTTGGGTCCGCTAGCGGGGCGCACAGATACGCAGTATTTT.

The chain is built from TRBV30 and TRBJ1-2, with D uncertain. The germline V gene encodes CDR1 GTSNPN and CDR2 SVGIG (reference sequence). V lost 5 bases to trimming and J lost 3 bases, with 4 bases between them. This CDR3 contains 10 residues. The CDR3 nucleotides read TGTGCCTGGGGGGACTATGGCTACACCTTC. Amino acids: CAWGDYGYTF.

V is TRBV15 and J is TRBJ1-2; D is perhaps TRBD1 (5 bases). The V end lost 3 bases, the J end lost 5 bases, and 10 bases lay between the germline ends. Germline lookup yields CDR1 LNHNV and CDR2 YYDKDF (reference sequence). This CDR3 comprises 13 residues. In DNA, the CDR3 is TGTGCCACCAGCAGCGGGACTCCATATGGCTACACCTTC. Translation: CATSSGTPYGYTF. The full variable domain, completed using reference TRBV15 and TRBJ1-2, is DAMVIQNPRYQVTQFGKPVTLSCSQTLNHNVMYWYQQKSSQAPKLLFHYYDKDFNNEADTPDNFQSRRPNTSFCFLDIRSPGLGDTAMYLCATSSGTPYGYTFGSGTRLTVV.

This chain links TRBV28 with TRBJ2-7; 10 bases are shared with TRBD2. Germline values: CDR1 MDHEN, CDR2 SYDVKM. The CDR3 is made up of 13 amino acids. V trimming: 7 bases; J trimming: 7 bases; junction bases outside the gene matches: 7. CDR3 bases: TGTGCCAGCAATAGGGGACTAGCGTTTGAGCAGTACTTC. Translated: CASNRGLAFEQYF.

The rearrangement links TRBV28 to TRBJ2-4; D possibly corresponds to TRBD2 (6 bases). The germline CDR1 and CDR2 sequences are MDHEN and SYDVKM. Trimming shortened V by 6 bases and J by 5 bases, and 23 bases separated the two germline ends. This CDR3 region has 17 residues. The CDR3 DNA is TGTGCCAGCAGATCCCTGGTTGGGGGAGGCCGACAAAACATTCAGTACTTC. This encodes CASRSLVGGGRQNIQYF. Complete variable domain (other parts from reference TRBV28 and TRBJ2-4): DVKVTQSSRYLVKRTGEKVFLECVQDMDHENMFWYRQDPGLGLRLIYFSYDVKMKEKGDIPEGYSVSREKKERFSLILESASTNQTSMYLCASRSLVGGGRQNIQYFGAGTRLSVL.

The J gene is TRBJ2-1, the V gene TRBV4-3; 7 nucleotides align to TRBD1. The germline gives CDR1 LGHNA, CDR2 YSLEER. This CDR3 comprises 20 residues. V gave up 2 bases and J gave up 0 bases; unmatched junction bases: 16. CDR3 DNA: TGCGCCAGCAGCCAACTCCGGACAGGTGGACCTCTAAGCTCCTACAATGAGCAGTTCTTC. Encoded protein: CASSQLRTGGPLSSYNEQFF.

This chain connects TRBV10-1 to TRBJ2-3; tentatively, D is TRBD2 (5 bases). The V end lost 0 bases, the J end lost 13 bases, and 17 bases lay between the germline ends. CDR1 and CDR2 (germline): WNHNN, SYGVQD (reference sequence). The CDR3 extends over 14 amino acids. The chain's CDR3 is CASSESSHTGLKYF. Written as DNA, the CDR3 is TGCGCCAGCAGTGAGTCGAGTCATACGGGATTAAAGTATTTT.

V gene TRBV4-2 combines with J gene TRBJ2-1; 7 nucleotides match TRBD1. Germline V gene lookup returns CDR1 LGHNA and CDR2 YNFKEQ. V was pared by 4 bases and J by 8 bases, with 14 bases of the junction left unmatched. There are 16 residues in the CDR3. DNA of the CDR3: TGTGCCAGCAGCCTAGGACCAGGAGGTACAGGGGATGAGCAGTTCTTC. This encodes CASSLGPGGTGDEQFF.

The chain carries TRBV11-3 and TRBJ2-3; D is unclear. This CDR3 has 12 amino acids. CDR1 is SGHNT, CDR2 YENEEA, per germline. The V end was cut by 3 bases, the J end by 5 bases, with 6 bases between. CDR3: CASSLDRDTQYF. In DNA, the CDR3 is TGTGCCAGCAGCTTGGACCGAGATACGCAGTATTTT.

The rearrangement uses TRBV6-1 and TRBJ2-2, with D possibly being TRBD2 (5 bases). V dropped 3 bases and J dropped 4 bases, with 15 bases sitting between them. The CDR3 covers 16 residues. CDR1 is MNHNS and CDR2 is SASEGT in the germline V gene. This chain's CDR3 is CASSDPSRLLTGELFF. The CDR3 nucleotides read TGTGCCAGCAGTGACCCTAGCCGCCTTCTCACCGGGGAGCTGTTTTTT.

The V call is TRBV7-3, the J call TRBJ2-1, with 8 positions matching TRBD2. The CDR3 length is 15 residues. J lost 7 bases, V lost 5 bases, and 10 bases had no gene match. Per germline, CDR1 SGHTA and CDR2 FQGTGA. Here the CDR3 DNA reads TGTGCCAGCAGCCCCGGCGGTAGCGGGACGAATGAGCAGTTCTTC. Amino acids: CASSPGGSGTNEQFF.

The chain employs TRBV25-1 and TRBJ2-7; 7 bases fit TRBD2. In germline, CDR1 is MGHDK, CDR2 SYGVNS. This CDR3 region has 16 residues. Trimming took 0 bases from V and 0 from J; bases not matched to a gene: 5. In nucleotides, the CDR3 is TGTGCCAGCAGTGAATATGGGAGCGGGAACTCCTACGAGCAGTACTTC. It is translated as CASSEYGSGNSYEQYF.

CDR3 sequence reads: CASSSDRLTGELFF. The CDR3 nucleotides read TGTGCCAGCAGCTCGGACAGGCTCACCGGGGAGCTGTTTTTT. The chain carries TRBV11-2 and TRBJ2-2; 7 bases are a match to TRBD1. Germline CDR1 and CDR2: SGHAT and FQNNGV. The CDR3 length is 14 residues. Trimming removed 4 bases from V and 4 bases from J; junction bases left unmatched: 3.

This clone was observed once. This chain uses TRBV5-6 with TRBJ2-7, with 7 nucleotides matching TRBD2. Germline V CDR1 and CDR2: SGHDT, YYEEEE. V was clipped by 1 base and J by 0 bases; unmatched bases: 4. This CDR3 is 15 amino acids long. Here the CDR3 reads CASSLSRDYSYEQYF. The DNA of the CDR3 is TGTGCCAGCAGCTTGTCCCGGGACTACTCCTACGAGCAGTACTTC.